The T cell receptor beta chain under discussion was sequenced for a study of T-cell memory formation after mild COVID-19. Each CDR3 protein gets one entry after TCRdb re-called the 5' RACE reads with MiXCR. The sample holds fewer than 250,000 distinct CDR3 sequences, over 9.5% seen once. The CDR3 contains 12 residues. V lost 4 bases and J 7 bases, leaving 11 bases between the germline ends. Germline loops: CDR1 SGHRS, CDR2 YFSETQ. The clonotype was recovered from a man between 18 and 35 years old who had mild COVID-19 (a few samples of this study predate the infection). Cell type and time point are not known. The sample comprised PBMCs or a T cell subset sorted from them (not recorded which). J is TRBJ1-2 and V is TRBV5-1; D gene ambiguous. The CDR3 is CASSVGGSGYTF. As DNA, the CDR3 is TGCGCCAGCAGCGTGGGAGGAAGTGGCTACACCTTC.